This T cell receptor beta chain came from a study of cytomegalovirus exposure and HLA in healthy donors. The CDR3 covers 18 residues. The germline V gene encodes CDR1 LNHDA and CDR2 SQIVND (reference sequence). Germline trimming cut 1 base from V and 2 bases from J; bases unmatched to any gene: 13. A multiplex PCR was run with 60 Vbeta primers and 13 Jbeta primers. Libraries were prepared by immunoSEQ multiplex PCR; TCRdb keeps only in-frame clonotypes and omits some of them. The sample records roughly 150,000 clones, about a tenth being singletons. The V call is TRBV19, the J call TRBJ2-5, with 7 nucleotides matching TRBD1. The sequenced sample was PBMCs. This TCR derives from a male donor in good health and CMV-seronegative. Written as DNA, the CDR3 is TGTGCCAGTAGTATAGCTTCTCCGCGACAGGGTAGGCAAGAGACCCAGTACTTC. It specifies CASSIASPRQGRQETQYF.